This TCR beta chain came from a study of blood T cell repertoires in COVID-19. The method was immunoSEQ multiplex PCR; TCRdb's version includes in-frame clones alone and lacks a portion of them. The table lists roughly 9,000 clones, 70% to 90% of them singletons. J gave up 2 bases and V 4 bases, and 16 bases lay outside the gene matches. Germline assignment: CDR1 LNHDA and CDR2 SQIVND (reference sequence). CDR3 length: 18 amino acids. Material: peripheral blood. The sequence was collected from a man in his sixties with acute or convalescent COVID-19. The rearrangement uses TRBV19 and TRBJ1-2; TRBD1 agrees at 7 bases. The CDR3 sequence is CASSTPSNQGGKNYGYTF. The CDR3 DNA follows: TGTGCCAGTAGTACCCCCTCAAACCAGGGGGGTAAAAACTATGGCTACACCTTC.